This T cell receptor beta chain was obtained from a study of blood T cell repertoires in COVID-19. This table comes from immunoSEQ multiplex PCR, and its TCRdb copy is limited to in-frame clones, with some not included. The sample carries some 19,000 clones, over 75% recorded once. This clone was detected once. This CDR3 region has 16 residues. V dropped 4 bases and J dropped 3; count of bases not matched to a gene: 10. CDR1 is MDHEN, CDR2 SYDVKM, per germline. The sequenced sample was peripheral blood. The TCR was taken from a human donor in a cohort sampled during active COVID-19. The V call is TRBV28, the J call TRBJ2-3; 7 bases line up with TRBD2. The CDR3 DNA reads TGTGCCAGCAGTTCCGTTGCGGGAGCCTCGACAGATACGCAGTATTTT. It is translated as CASSSVAGASTDTQYF.